The 17 T cell receptor beta chains presented below share a single source sample, sequenced in a study of T cells after yellow fever vaccination. TCRdb redid the calling of the 5' RACE reads with MiXCR, one entry per CDR3 protein. Of a few hundred thousand distinct CDR3 sequences in the sample, about 19% were seen once. The sequencing here drew on PBMCs, taken 15 days after the yellow fever booster vaccination. These receptors originate from a man younger than 40 who received the YFV17D yellow fever vaccine.

V usage is TRBV5-1 and J usage is TRBJ2-2, with unresolved D. Germline-derived CDR1 and CDR2 are SGHRS and YFSETQ. The CDR3 is made up of 13 amino acids. Trimming removed 6 bases at V and 0 bases at J, with 6 bases between. The DNA for the CDR3 is TGCGCCAGCACCGATCCGAACACCGGGGAGCTGTTTTTT. Residues: CASTDPNTGELFF.

The genes are TRBV7-3 and TRBJ2-2; D tentatively reads TRBD1 or TRBD2 (5 bases each). Germline V gene sequence: CDR1 SGHTA, CDR2 FQGTGA. The V end lost 5 bases, the J end lost 6 bases, and 28 bases lay between the germline ends. The CDR3 length is 19 residues. The CDR3 DNA reads as TGTGCCAGCAGCGCCCGGGACGTACGTGGGGTTCGTGGGGCCGGGGAGCTGTTTTTT. It translates to CASSARDVRGVRGAGELFF.

The chain has TRBV7-9 and TRBJ1-4; 10 bases fit TRBD1. V lost 7 bases, J lost 8 bases, and 10 bases stayed unmatched. The CDR3 runs 15 residues. Germline values: CDR1 SEHNR, CDR2 FQNEAQ (reference sequence). The CDR3 loop is CASMLRDRGLEKLFF. In nucleotides, the CDR3 is TGTGCCAGCATGCTCCGGGACAGGGGTTTGGAAAAACTGTTTTTT. The variable domain in full, with the rest retrieved from reference TRBV7-9 and TRBJ1-4, is DTGVSQNPRHKITKRGQNVTFRCDPISEHNRLYWYRQTLGQGPEFLTYFQNEAQLEKSRLLSDRFSAERPKGSFSTLEIQRTEQGDSAMYLCASMLRDRGLEKLFFGSGTQLSVL.

The chain is built from TRBV6-5 and TRBJ2-7; 7 bases map to TRBD2. CDR1 is MNHEY, CDR2 SVGAGI, per germline. The length of the CDR3 is 12 residues. J was trimmed by 3 bases and V by 6 bases; bases with no gene match: 2. The CDR3 nucleotides read TGTGCCAGCAGGGCTAGCGGCTACGAGCAGTACTTC. Encoded protein: CASRASGYEQYF.

The chain uses TRBV11-2 and TRBJ2-3, with TRBD1 identical over 8 bases. Germline trimming cut 6 bases from V and 1 base from J; bases unmatched to any gene: 6. The CDR3 loop spans 15 amino acids. Per the germline V gene, CDR1 is SGHAT and CDR2 is FQNNGV. CDR3 DNA sequence: TGTGCCAGCAGACCCGACAGGGGTGGCACAGATACGCAGTATTTT. It yields the protein CASRPDRGGTDTQYF.

This clonotype showed up just a few times. V usage is TRBV20-1 and J usage is TRBJ2-1; 10 nucleotides match TRBD1. Trimming removed 2 bases from V and 4 bases from J; junction bases left unmatched: 5. The length of the CDR3 is 15 residues. Per the germline V gene, CDR1 is DFQATT and CDR2 is SNEGSKA (reference sequence). Here the CDR3 DNA reads TGCAGTGCTAGAACTCGGGACAGGGGATACAATGAGCAGTTCTTC. This sequence encodes CSARTRDRGYNEQFF.

The rearrangement links TRBV7-2 to TRBJ2-1, with 8 bases matching TRBD2. CDR3 length: 15 amino acids. V was pared by 5 bases and J by 3 bases, with 6 bases of the junction left unmatched. From germline, CDR1 is SGHTA and CDR2 FQGNSA. The CDR3 region is CASSREGLIYNEQFF. The CDR3, as DNA: TGTGCCAGCAGCCGGGAGGGGTTAATCTACAATGAGCAGTTCTTC.

This clonotype was found once. This chain joins TRBV27 and TRBJ2-7; a weak D match, TRBD1 (5 bases). The ends were cut back, 5 bases at V and 1 base at J, with 15 bases in the middle. CDR3 length equals 15 residues. The germline V gene has CDR1 MNHEY and CDR2 SMNVEV (reference sequence). In nucleotides, the CDR3 is TGTGCCAGCAGTAAAGCGACAGTGATGTCCTACGAGCAGTACTTC. As protein: CASSKATVMSYEQYF.

The genes are TRBV18 and TRBJ2-1; D gene uncertain. Trimming stripped 5 bases from V and 10 bases from J, with 12 bases between. This CDR3 spans 12 amino acids. Germline V CDR1 and CDR2: KGHSH, LQKENI. The CDR3 nucleotides are TGTGCCAGCTCAGCGGATACTCCGGAGCAGTTCTTC. Amino acid sequence: CASSADTPEQFF.

This chain links TRBV7-6 with TRBJ2-3; 9 bases agree with TRBD2. From germline, CDR1 is SGHVS and CDR2 FNYEAQ. CDR3 size: 16 residues. With V trimmed by 5 bases and J by 6 bases, 12 bases remained unmatched. The DNA of the CDR3 is TGTGCCAGCAGCGCGACTAGCGGAACTCCTGGGGATACGCAGTATTTT. Protein: CASSATSGTPGDTQYF. The full variable domain, completed using reference TRBV7-6 and TRBJ2-3, is GAGVSQSPRYKVTKRGQDVALRCDPISGHVSLYWYRQALGQGPEFLTYFNYEAQQDKSGLPNDRFSAERPEGSISTLTIQRTEQRDSAMYRCASSATSGTPGDTQYFGPGTRLTVL.

The J gene is TRBJ2-1, the V gene TRBV12-3 or TRBV12-4, with unresolved D. The CDR3 extends over 15 amino acids. V lost 4 bases to trimming and J lost 3 bases, with 13 bases between them. This chain's CDR3 is CASSWVRLSYNEQFF. DNA of the CDR3: TGTGCCAGCAGTTGGGTGCGGCTCAGCTACAATGAGCAGTTCTTC.

J is TRBJ2-1 and V is TRBV30; D is undetermined. This CDR3 is 14 amino acids long. V shed 0 bases and J shed 6 bases, with 12 bases lying between them. Germline CDR1 GTSNPN, CDR2 SVGIG (reference sequence). CDR3 DNA: TGTGCCTGGAGTGTAATGAGGAGTAGCAATGAGCAGTTCTTC. Its protein is CAWSVMRSSNEQFF.

This clonotype has just one count. The V gene is TRBV20-1, the J gene TRBJ2-7, with D possibly TRBD2 on 5 matching bases. Germline V gene data show CDR1 as DFQATT and CDR2 as SNEGSKA (reference sequence). Trimming cost V 5 bases and J 1 base, with 9 bases left between them. CDR3 length: 12 amino acids. The CDR3 bases are TGCAGTGCTCTACAGCGGTCCTACGAGCAGTACTTC. It codes for CSALQRSYEQYF.

This clonotype was seen a handful of times. The CDR3 region is CASSYPASGTSTDTQYF. CDR3 nucleotides: TGTGCCAGCAGTTACCCGGCTAGCGGGACTAGCACAGATACGCAGTATTTT. The chain employs TRBV6-2 or TRBV6-3 and TRBJ2-3; 9 bases are shared with TRBD2. With 2 bases clipped from V and 0 bases from J, the junction kept 6 bases outside the gene matches. The CDR3 length is 17 residues. CDR1 is MNHEY, CDR2 SVGEGT, per germline.

This clonotype has only a few counts. The chain joins TRBV6-1 to TRBJ2-1; 7 bases agree with TRBD2. V lost 5 bases, J lost 0 bases, and 7 bases stayed unmatched. The germline V gene has CDR1 MNHNS and CDR2 SASEGT. This CDR3 contains 16 residues. The CDR3, as DNA: TGTGCCAGCAGTCCACTCCGCGGGAGCTCCTACAATGAGCAGTTCTTC. This gives the protein CASSPLRGSSYNEQFF.

This clonotype appeared a few times. The rearrangement uses TRBV5-1 and TRBJ2-1; TRBD1 is a possible D gene (6 bases). Trimming removed 0 bases at V and 5 bases at J, with 9 bases between. The CDR3 is made up of 14 amino acids. The germline V gene encodes CDR1 SGHRS and CDR2 YFSETQ. The CDR3 coding sequence is TGCGCCAGCAGCTTGGGCCGGACAGACAATGAGCAGTTCTTC. Its translation is CASSLGRTDNEQFF.

This clonotype was observed a few times. The chain has TRBV7-9 and TRBJ2-7, with 7 bases aligning to TRBD1. In germline, CDR1 is SEHNR, CDR2 FQNEAQ (reference sequence). The CDR3 has 16 residues. J was trimmed by 3 bases and V by 5 bases; bases with no gene match: 13. CDR3 region: CASSPRGDRAYYEQYF. The CDR3 DNA sequence: TGTGCCAGCAGCCCACGAGGCGACAGGGCCTACTACGAGCAGTACTTC.